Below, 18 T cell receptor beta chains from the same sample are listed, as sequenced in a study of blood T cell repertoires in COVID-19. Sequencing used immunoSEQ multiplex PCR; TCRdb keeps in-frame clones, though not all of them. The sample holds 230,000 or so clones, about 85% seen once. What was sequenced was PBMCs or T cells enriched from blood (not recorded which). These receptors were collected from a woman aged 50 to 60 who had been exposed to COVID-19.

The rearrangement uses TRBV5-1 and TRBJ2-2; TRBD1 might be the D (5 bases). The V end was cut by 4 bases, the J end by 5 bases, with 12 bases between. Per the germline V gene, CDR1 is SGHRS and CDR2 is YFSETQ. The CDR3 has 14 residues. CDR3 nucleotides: TGCGCCAGCAGCCTCCGACAGAGAACCGGGGAGCTGTTTTTT. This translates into CASSLRQRTGELFF.

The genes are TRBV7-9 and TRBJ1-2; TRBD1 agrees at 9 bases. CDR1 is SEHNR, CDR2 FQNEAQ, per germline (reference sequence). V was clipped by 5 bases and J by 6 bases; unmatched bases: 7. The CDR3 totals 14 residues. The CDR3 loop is CASSLTGGVDGYTF. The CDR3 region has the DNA TGTGCCAGCAGCCTCACAGGGGGCGTTGATGGCTACACCTTC.

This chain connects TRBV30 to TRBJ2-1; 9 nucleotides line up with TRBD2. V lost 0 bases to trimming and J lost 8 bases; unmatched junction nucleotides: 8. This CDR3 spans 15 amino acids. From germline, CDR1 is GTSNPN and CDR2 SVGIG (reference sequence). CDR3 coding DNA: TGTGCCTGGAGTGTAGGAAGCGGGGGGAACCATGAGCAGTTCTTC. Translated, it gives CAWSVGSGGNHEQFF.

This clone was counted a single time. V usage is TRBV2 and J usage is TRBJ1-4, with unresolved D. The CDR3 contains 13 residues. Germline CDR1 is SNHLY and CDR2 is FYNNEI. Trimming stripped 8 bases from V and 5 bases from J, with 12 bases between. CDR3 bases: TGTGCCAGCGTCTTCACAGTAAATGAAAAACTGTTTTTT. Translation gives CASVFTVNEKLFF.

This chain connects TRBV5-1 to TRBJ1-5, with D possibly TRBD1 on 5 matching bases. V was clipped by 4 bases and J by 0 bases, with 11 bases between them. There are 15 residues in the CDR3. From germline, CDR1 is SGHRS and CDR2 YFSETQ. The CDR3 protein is CASSPTANSNQPQHF. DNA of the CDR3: TGCGCCAGCAGCCCGACAGCAAATAGCAATCAGCCCCAGCATTTT.

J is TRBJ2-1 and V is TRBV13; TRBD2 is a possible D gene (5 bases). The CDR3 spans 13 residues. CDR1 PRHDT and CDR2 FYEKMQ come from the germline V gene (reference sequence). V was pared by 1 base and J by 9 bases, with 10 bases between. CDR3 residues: CASSLDSGFEQFF. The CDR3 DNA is TGTGCCAGCAGCTTAGATTCGGGGTTTGAGCAGTTCTTC.

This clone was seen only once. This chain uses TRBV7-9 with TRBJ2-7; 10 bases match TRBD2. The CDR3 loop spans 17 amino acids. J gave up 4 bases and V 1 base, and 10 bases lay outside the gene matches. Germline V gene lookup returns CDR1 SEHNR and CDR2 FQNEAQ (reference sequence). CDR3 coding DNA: TGTGCCAGCAGCTTAGGAGGTAGCGGGGGGCCCCGATACGAGCAGTACTTC. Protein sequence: CASSLGGSGGPRYEQYF.

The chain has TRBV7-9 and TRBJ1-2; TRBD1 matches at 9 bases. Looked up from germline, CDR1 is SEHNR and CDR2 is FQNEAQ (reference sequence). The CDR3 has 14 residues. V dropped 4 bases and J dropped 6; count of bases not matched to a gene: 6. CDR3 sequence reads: CASSSGQGRDGYTF. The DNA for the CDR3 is TGTGCCAGCAGCTCAGGACAGGGGAGGGATGGCTACACCTTC.

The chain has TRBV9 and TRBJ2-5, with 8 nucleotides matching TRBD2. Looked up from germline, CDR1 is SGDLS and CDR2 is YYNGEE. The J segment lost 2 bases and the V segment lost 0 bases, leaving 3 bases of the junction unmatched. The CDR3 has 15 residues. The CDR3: CASSVESSGQETQYF. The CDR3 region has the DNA TGTGCCAGCAGCGTAGAGTCTAGCGGGCAAGAGACCCAGTACTTC.

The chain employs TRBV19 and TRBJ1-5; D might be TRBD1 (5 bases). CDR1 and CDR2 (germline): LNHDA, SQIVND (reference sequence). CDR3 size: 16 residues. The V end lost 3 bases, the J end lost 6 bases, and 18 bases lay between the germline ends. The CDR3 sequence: CASSIRAGGGSQPQHF. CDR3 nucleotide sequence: TGTGCCAGTAGTATTCGCGCCGGGGGAGGCAGTCAGCCCCAGCATTTT.

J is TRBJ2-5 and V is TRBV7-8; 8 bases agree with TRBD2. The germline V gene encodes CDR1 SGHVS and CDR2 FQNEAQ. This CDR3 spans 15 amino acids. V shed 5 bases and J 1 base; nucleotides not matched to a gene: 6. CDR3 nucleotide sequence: TGTGCCAGCAGCCGCAGCGGGGGCCTCCAAGAGACCCAGTACTTC. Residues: CASSRSGGLQETQYF.

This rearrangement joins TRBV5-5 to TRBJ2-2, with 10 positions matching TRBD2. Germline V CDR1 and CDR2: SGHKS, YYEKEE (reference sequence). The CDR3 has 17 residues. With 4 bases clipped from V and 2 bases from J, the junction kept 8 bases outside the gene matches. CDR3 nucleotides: TGTGCCAGCAGCCCCTTTTGGACTAGCGGCAACACCGGGGAGCTGTTTTTT. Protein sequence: CASSPFWTSGNTGELFF.

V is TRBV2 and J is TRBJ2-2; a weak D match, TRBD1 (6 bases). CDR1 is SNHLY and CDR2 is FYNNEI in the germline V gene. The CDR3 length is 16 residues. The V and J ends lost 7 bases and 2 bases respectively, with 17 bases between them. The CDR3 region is CASTKEGTTNTGELFF. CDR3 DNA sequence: TGTGCCAGCACCAAGGAAGGGACAACAAACACCGGGGAGCTGTTTTTT. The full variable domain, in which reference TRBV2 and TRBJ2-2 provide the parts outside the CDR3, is EPEVTQTPSHQVTQMGQEVILRCVPISNHLYFYWYRQILGQKVEFLVSFYNNEISEKSEIFDDQFSVERPDGSNFTLKIRSTKLEDSAMYFCASTKEGTTNTGELFFGEGSRLTVL.

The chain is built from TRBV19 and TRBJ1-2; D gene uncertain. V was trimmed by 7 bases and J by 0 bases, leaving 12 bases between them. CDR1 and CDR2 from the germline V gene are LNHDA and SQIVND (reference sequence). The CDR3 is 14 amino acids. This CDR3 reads CASKASRANYGYTF. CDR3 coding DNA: TGTGCCAGTAAGGCGAGTCGGGCTAACTATGGCTACACCTTC.

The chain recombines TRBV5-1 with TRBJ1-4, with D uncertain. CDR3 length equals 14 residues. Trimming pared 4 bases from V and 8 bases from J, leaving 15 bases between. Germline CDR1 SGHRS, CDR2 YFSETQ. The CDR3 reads CASSPGVNEEKLFF. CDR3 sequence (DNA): TGCGCCAGCAGCCCGGGAGTGAATGAAGAAAAACTGTTTTTT. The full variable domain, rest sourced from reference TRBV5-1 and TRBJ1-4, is KAGVTQTPRYLIKTRGQQVTLSCSPISGHRSVSWYQQTPGQGLQFLFEYFSETQRNKGNFPGRFSGRQFSNSRSEMNVSTLELGDSALYLCASSPGVNEEKLFFGSGTQLSVL.

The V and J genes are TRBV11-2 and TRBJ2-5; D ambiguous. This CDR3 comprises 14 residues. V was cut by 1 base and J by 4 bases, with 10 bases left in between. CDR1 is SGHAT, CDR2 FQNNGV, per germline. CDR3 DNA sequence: TGTGCCAGCAGCTTAGGGGCCGGATTAGAGACCCAGTACTTC. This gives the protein CASSLGAGLETQYF. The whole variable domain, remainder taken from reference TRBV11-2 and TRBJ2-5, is EAGVAQSPRYKIIEKRQSVAFWCNPISGHATLYWYQQILGQGPKLLIQFQNNGVVDDSQLPKDRFSAERLKGVDSTLKIQPAKLEDSAVYLCASSLGAGLETQYFGPGTRLLVL.

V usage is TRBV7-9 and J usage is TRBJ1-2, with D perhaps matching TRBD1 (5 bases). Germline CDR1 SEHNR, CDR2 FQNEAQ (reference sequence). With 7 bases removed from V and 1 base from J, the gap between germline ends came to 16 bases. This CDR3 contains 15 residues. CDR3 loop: CASTLNPQDNYGYTF. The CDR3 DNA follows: TGTGCCAGCACTCTCAATCCACAGGATAACTATGGCTACACCTTC.

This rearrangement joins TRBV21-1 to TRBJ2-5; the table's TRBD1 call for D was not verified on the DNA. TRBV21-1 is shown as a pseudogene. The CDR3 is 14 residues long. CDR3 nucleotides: TGTGCCAGCAAGGCCCCGGGACAACAAGAGACCCAGTACTTC. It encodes CASKAPGQQETQYF.